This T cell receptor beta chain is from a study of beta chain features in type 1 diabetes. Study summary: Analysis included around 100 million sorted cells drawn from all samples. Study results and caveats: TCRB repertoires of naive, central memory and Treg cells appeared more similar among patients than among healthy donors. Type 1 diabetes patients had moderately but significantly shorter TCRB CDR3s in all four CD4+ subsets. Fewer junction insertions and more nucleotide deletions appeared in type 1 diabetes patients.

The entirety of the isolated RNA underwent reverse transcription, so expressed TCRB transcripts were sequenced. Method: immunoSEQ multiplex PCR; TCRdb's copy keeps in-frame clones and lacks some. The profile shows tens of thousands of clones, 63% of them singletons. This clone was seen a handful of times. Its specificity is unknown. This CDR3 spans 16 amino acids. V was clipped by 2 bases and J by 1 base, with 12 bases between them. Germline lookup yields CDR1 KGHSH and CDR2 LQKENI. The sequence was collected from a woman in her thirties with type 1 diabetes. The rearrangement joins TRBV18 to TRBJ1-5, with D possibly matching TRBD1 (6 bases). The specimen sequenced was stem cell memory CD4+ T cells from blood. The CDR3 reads CASSPSSGGSNQPQHF. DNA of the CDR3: TGTGCCAGCTCACCATCCTCGGGGGGCAGCAATCAGCCCCAGCATTTT.